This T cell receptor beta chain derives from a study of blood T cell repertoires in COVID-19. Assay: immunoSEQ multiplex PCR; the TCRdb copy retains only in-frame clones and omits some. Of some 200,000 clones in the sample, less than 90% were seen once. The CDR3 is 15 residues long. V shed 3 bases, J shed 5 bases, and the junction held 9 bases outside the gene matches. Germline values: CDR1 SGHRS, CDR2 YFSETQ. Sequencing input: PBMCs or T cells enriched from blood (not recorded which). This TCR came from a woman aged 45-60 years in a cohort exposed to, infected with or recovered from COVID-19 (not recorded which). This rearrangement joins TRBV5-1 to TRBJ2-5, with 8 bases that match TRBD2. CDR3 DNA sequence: TGCGCCAGCAGCTCCCGGGAGGGTCGTGGGGAGACCCAGTACTTC. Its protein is CASSSREGRGETQYF.